Each of the 24 T cell receptor beta chains below was sequenced from the same sample in a study of cytomegalovirus exposure and HLA in healthy donors (TCRdb year 2017). To prepare the library, the immunoSEQ multiplex PCR assay was applied. For the multiplex PCR, a mixture combining 60 forward primers for TCR Vbeta segments and 13 reverse primers for TCR Jbeta segments was used. The table was pulled from immuneACCESS by TCRdb, which kept in-frame rearrangements only. Such tables lose some clones; where checked, under half of the loss comes from unresolved V genes, and the rest has no known cause. In this sample the table shows around 170,000 clones, over 70% of which occur a single time. Around 0.52% of the sample is taken by the ten largest. Sequenced sample: PBMCs. The receptor set was obtained from a woman aged 50 to 60 in good health and CMV-seronegative.

The gene calls are TRBV5-1 and TRBJ2-2; a possible D gene is TRBD1 (6 bases). V was shortened by 3 bases and J by 5 bases, with 8 bases between the two germline ends. CDR3 length equals 13 residues. CDR1 SGHRS and CDR2 YFSETQ come from the germline V gene. The CDR3 DNA follows: TGCGCCAGCAGCTACGACAGGACCGGGGAGCTGTTTTTT. It encodes CASSYDRTGELFF.

The chain has TRBV28 and TRBJ2-7, with D hard to call. In germline, CDR1 is MDHEN, CDR2 SYDVKM. V dropped 2 bases and J dropped 2 bases, with 4 bases sitting between them. The CDR3 contains 12 residues. Written as DNA, the CDR3 is TGTGCCAGCAGTTTAACAGCCTACGAGCAGTACTTC. Translated: CASSLTAYEQYF.

The chain links TRBV7-9 to TRBJ2-1, with 7 bases matching TRBD1. Germline V gives CDR1 SEHNR, CDR2 FQNEAQ (reference sequence). This CDR3 is 14 amino acids long. V gave up 1 base and J gave up 7 bases; unmatched junction bases: 4. The CDR3 bases are TGTGCCAGCAGCTTAGAGACAGGGTGGAATGAGCAGTTCTTC. Translated: CASSLETGWNEQFF.

As to this clone: Other nucleotide sequences from this sample produce the same CDR3. This chain links TRBV7-9 with TRBJ1-3; tentatively, D is TRBD1 (5 bases). The V gene's germline CDR1 is SEHNR and CDR2 FQNEAQ (reference sequence). The CDR3 loop spans 15 amino acids. The V and J ends lost 1 base and 0 bases respectively, with 7 bases between them. CDR3 sequence: CASSLGQGSGNTIYF. The CDR3 coding sequence is TGTGCCAGCAGCTTAGGCCAGGGCTCTGGAAACACCATATATTTT. Combining the CDR3 with reference TRBV7-9 and TRBJ1-3 gives the whole variable domain DTGVSQNPRHKITKRGQNVTFRCDPISEHNRLYWYRQTLGQGPEFLTYFQNEAQLEKSRLLSDRFSAERPKGSFSTLEIQRTEQGDSAMYLCASSLGQGSGNTIYFGEGSWLTVV.

The chain links TRBV10-3 to TRBJ1-1; 7 nucleotides match TRBD1. The CDR3 length is 12 residues. Germline assignment: CDR1 ENHRY and CDR2 SYGVKD. J was trimmed by 6 bases and V by 7 bases; bases with no gene match: 5. CDR3 residues: CAITEGAAEAFF. CDR3 coding DNA: TGTGCCATCACCGAGGGGGCAGCTGAAGCTTTCTTT.

The chain joins TRBV4-3 to TRBJ1-2; D gene uncertain. Germline values: CDR1 LGHNA, CDR2 YSLEER. The CDR3 has 14 amino acids. Deletions cut 1 base from V and 2 bases from J, with 8 bases between. CDR3 nucleotide sequence: TGCGCCAGCAGCCAAGCGAGGGCGAACTATGGCTACACCTTC. Translation gives CASSQARANYGYTF.

The CDR3 DNA reads TGTGCCAGCAGCCAAGATGGGGCAGCTGGAAACACCATATATTTT. Residues: CASSQDGAAGNTIYF. J is TRBJ1-3 and V is TRBV4-2; perhaps TRBD1 as D (5 bases). V lost 0 bases and J lost 2, with 8 bases in between. CDR3 length equals 15 residues. CDR1 is LGHNA and CDR2 is YNFKEQ in the germline V gene.

The V and J genes are TRBV10-1 and TRBJ2-3; 12 nucleotides match TRBD2. V was clipped by 3 bases and J by 4 bases; unmatched bases: 5. The CDR3 runs to 16 residues. Germline V gene data show CDR1 as WNHNN and CDR2 as SYGVQD (reference sequence). CDR3 coding DNA: TGCGCCAGCAGTGAATGGACTAGCGGGGCGGCAGATACGCAGTATTTT. Its protein is CASSEWTSGAADTQYF.

The chain joins TRBV29-1 to TRBJ1-1; tentative D call: TRBD1 (6 bases). The CDR3 has 15 residues. The ends were cut back, 5 bases at V and 0 bases at J, with 16 bases in the middle. Germline V gene sequence: CDR1 SQVTM, CDR2 ANQGSEA. The CDR3 loop is CSVRAGAGMNTEAFF. CDR3 sequence (DNA): TGCAGCGTTCGGGCAGGGGCAGGGATGAACACTGAAGCTTTCTTT. The complete variable domain, with remaining parts taken from reference TRBV29-1 and TRBJ1-1, reads SAVISQKPSRDICQRGTSLTIQCQVDSQVTMMFWYRQQPGQSLTLIATANQGSEATYESGFVIDKFPISRPNLTFSTLTVSNMSPEDSSIYLCSVRAGAGMNTEAFFGQGTRLTVV.

CDR3 in amino acids: CASSPAGAGSYQPQHF. In DNA, the CDR3 is TGTGCCAGCAGCCCAGCAGGCGCCGGTTCCTATCAGCCCCAGCATTTT. This rearrangement joins TRBV28 to TRBJ1-5; D gene ambiguous. The CDR3 covers 16 residues. Germline CDR1 reads MDHEN; CDR2 reads SYDVKM. Deletions cut 6 bases from V and 5 bases from J, with 20 bases between.

This clone has just one count. The chain carries TRBV25-1 and TRBJ2-1, with D maybe TRBD1 (5 bases). Trimming stripped 2 bases from V and 2 bases from J, with 7 bases between. Germline CDR1 is MGHDK and CDR2 is SYGVNS. This CDR3 is 14 amino acids long. In DNA form, the CDR3 reads TGTGCCAGCAGTGAACAGGGTACCTACAATGAGCAGTTCTTC. Its protein product is CASSEQGTYNEQFF. The variable domain in full, completed from reference TRBV25-1 and TRBJ2-1, reads EADIYQTPRYLVIGTGKKITLECSQTMGHDKMYWYQQDPGMELHLIHYSYGVNSTEKGDLSSESTVSRIRTEHFPLTLESARPSHTSQYLCASSEQGTYNEQFFGPGTRLTVL.

The chain combines TRBV5-1 with TRBJ2-7; 9 bases map to TRBD1. The length of the CDR3 is 14 residues. Germline CDR1 reads SGHRS; CDR2 reads YFSETQ. The trim removed 4 bases at V and 5 bases at J, leaving 7 bases unmatched. The CDR3 region is CASSTGQGLDEQYF. In DNA form, the CDR3 reads TGCGCCAGCAGCACCGGACAGGGGTTGGACGAGCAGTACTTC.

The rearrangement uses TRBV4-1 and TRBJ2-5; 10 positions match TRBD2. The CDR3 is 16 amino acids. Germline assignment: CDR1 MGHRA and CDR2 YSYEKL. Trimming took 4 bases from V and 6 from J; bases not matched to a gene: 11. The CDR3 region is CASSRDETSGFQTQYF. The CDR3, as DNA: TGCGCCAGCAGCCGAGACGAGACTAGCGGGTTTCAGACCCAGTACTTC.

In its sample, this clone was seen a few times. This chain links TRBV5-4 with TRBJ2-5, with D hard to call. The CDR3 runs 12 residues. Germline assignment: CDR1 SGHNT and CDR2 YYREEE (reference sequence). Trimming left V 3 bases short and J 6 bases short, with 9 bases between. CDR3 sequence: CASSSGVQTQYF. The CDR3 DNA follows: TGTGCCAGCAGCTCAGGTGTCCAGACCCAGTACTTC.

The chain links TRBV6-5 to TRBJ1-2; 7 positions agree with TRBD1. This CDR3 contains 13 residues. Germline CDR1 MNHEY, CDR2 SVGAGI. With 6 bases clipped from V and 10 bases from J, the junction kept 11 bases outside the gene matches. The CDR3 loop reads CASSKTGTVAYTF. CDR3 sequence (DNA): TGTGCCAGCAGCAAAACTGGGACAGTAGCCTACACCTTC.

V usage is TRBV10-3 and J usage is TRBJ2-1, with TRBD1 identical over 10 bases. CDR1 ENHRY and CDR2 SYGVKD come from the germline V gene. V lost 2 bases, J lost 6 bases, and 1 base stayed unmatched. The CDR3 sequence is 14 residues long. The CDR3 sequence is CAISERQGANEQFF. In DNA, the CDR3 is TGTGCCATCAGTGAGAGACAGGGGGCCAATGAGCAGTTCTTC.

The chain is built from TRBV7-6 and TRBJ1-5; TRBD1 matches 7 bases. Germline CDR1 SGHVS, CDR2 FNYEAQ. The CDR3 consists of 16 residues. With V trimmed by 3 bases and J by 1 base, 6 bases remained unmatched. CDR3 coding DNA: TGTGCCAGCAGCTTGGAACCAGGGGGGAGCAATCAGCCCCAGCATTTT. Protein: CASSLEPGGSNQPQHF. Full variable domain (rest looked up from reference TRBV7-6 and TRBJ1-5): GAGVSQSPRYKVTKRGQDVALRCDPISGHVSLYWYRQALGQGPEFLTYFNYEAQQDKSGLPNDRFSAERPEGSISTLTIQRTEQRDSAMYRCASSLEPGGSNQPQHFGDGTRLSIL.

Only one count was recorded for this clone. The rearrangement joins TRBV28 to TRBJ1-5; perhaps TRBD1 as D (5 bases). Trimming stripped 3 bases from V and 9 bases from J, with 18 bases between. The germline CDR1 and CDR2 sequences are MDHEN and SYDVKM. This CDR3 is built from 15 residues. CDR3 loop: CASSFPRQGLRPQHF. CDR3 nucleotides: TGTGCCAGCAGTTTTCCCCGGCAGGGCCTGCGGCCCCAGCATTTT.

This clone was seen once. The V and J genes are TRBV5-6 and TRBJ2-7; no reliable D call. Germline loops: CDR1 SGHDT, CDR2 YYEEEE. The CDR3 consists of 15 residues. The ends were cut back, 2 bases at V and 0 bases at J, with 12 bases in the middle. CDR3: CASSFEFRSSYEQYF. DNA of the CDR3: TGTGCCAGCAGCTTCGAGTTCCGTAGCTCCTACGAGCAGTACTTC.

The rearrangement joins TRBV6-5 to TRBJ2-7; the match to TRBD1 covers 7 bases. Germline V gene sequence: CDR1 MNHEY, CDR2 SVGAGI. The ends lost 6 bases at V and 1 base at J; junction bases unmatched: 9. The CDR3 loop spans 15 amino acids. The CDR3 DNA reads TGTGCCAGCAGAAGACAGGGACCCCATTCCTACGAGCAGTACTTC. Translation gives CASRRQGPHSYEQYF.

V and J are TRBV7-6 and TRBJ1-2, with D tentatively TRBD1 (5 bases). The CDR3 length is 15 residues. With 5 bases removed from V and 0 bases from J, the gap between germline ends came to 13 bases. Germline assignment: CDR1 SGHVS and CDR2 FNYEAQ. The CDR3 DNA reads as TGTGCCAGCAGCCCAGACAGTATTGCTAACTATGGCTACACCTTC. Protein sequence: CASSPDSIANYGYTF.

J is TRBJ2-3 and V is TRBV4-1; 8 bases are a match to TRBD1. The CDR3 loop spans 16 amino acids. With 3 bases clipped from V and 0 bases from J, the junction kept 5 bases outside the gene matches. Germline assignment: CDR1 MGHRA and CDR2 YSYEKL. CDR3 in DNA: TGCGCCAGCAGCCACCTCACAGGGGGAAGCACAGATACGCAGTATTTT. This codes for CASSHLTGGSTDTQYF.

CDR3 nucleotide sequence: TGTGCCACAAACAGGGACGCTGGAAACACCATATATTTT. It specifies CATNRDAGNTIYF. V gene TRBV2 combines with J gene TRBJ1-3; maybe TRBD1 (6 bases). V was clipped by 10 bases and J by 2 bases, with 12 bases between them. Germline assignment: CDR1 SNHLY and CDR2 FYNNEI. The CDR3 extends over 13 amino acids.

The chain is built from TRBV5-1 and TRBJ2-7; D uncertain. The V end was cut by 3 bases, the J end by 2 bases, with 15 bases between. CDR3 length: 15 amino acids. CDR1 and CDR2 from the germline V gene are SGHRS and YFSETQ. The CDR3 region is CASSSHLDTPYEQYF. In nucleotides, the CDR3 is TGCGCCAGCAGCTCCCACCTTGACACCCCCTACGAGCAGTACTTC.